This record concerns one TCR beta chain sequence. Its antigen is still unknown. These data originate in a study of cytomegalovirus exposure and HLA in healthy donors. The PCR made use of 60 Vbeta and 13 Jbeta primers. The authors' processing: Among the unique TCR beta chains that a later analysis counted, about 81 million in all, about 12 million were shared. Only in-frame clones appear in the TCRdb table, and some are missing; sequencing was by immunoSEQ multiplex PCR. V and J calls and clone size are as listed in that table; D and trimming were resolved from the DNA. The table for this sample gives more than 45,000 clones. Study conclusions and caveats: TCR beta V segments were, for the most part, productive about 87% or about 30% of the time in an earlier analysis. In a later analysis, TCR association rates varied by HLA locus: DRB1 most, HLA-C fewest.

Despite likely unrecorded immune exposures, the donors were nominally healthy at the time of sampling. V was pared by 1 base and J by 5 bases, with 8 bases between. Germline assignment: CDR1 SGHNT and CDR2 YENEEA. The CDR3 consists of 13 residues. The chain combines TRBV11-3 with TRBJ1-1; D is unclear. This clonotype was obtained from a male donor in good health and CMV-seronegative. The specimen sequenced was PBMCs. CDR3 sequence (DNA): TGTGCCAGCAGCTTAGGTTTCGGGACTGAAGCTTTCTTT. It yields the protein CASSLGFGTEAFF.